The 9 T cell receptor beta chains below come from one sample, sequenced in a study of blood T cell repertoires in COVID-19. Clones were read by immunoSEQ multiplex PCR, and TCRdb kept only the in-frame ones, dropping some. The sample shows 340,000 or so clones, 80% to 90% of them seen only once. Sequences were obtained from peripheral blood. These receptors all stem from a man in his forties or fifties with active or convalescent COVID-19.

This clone was detected only once. The V gene is TRBV6-1, the J gene TRBJ2-1, with D possibly TRBD1 on 6 matching bases. Trimming removed 0 bases at V and 2 bases at J, with 17 bases between. CDR1 MNHNS and CDR2 SASEGT come from the germline V gene. The CDR3 covers 18 residues. CDR3 sequence: CASSEALPGHNPYNEQFF. CDR3 DNA: TGTGCCAGCAGTGAAGCGCTTCCGGGACACAATCCCTACAATGAGCAGTTCTTC.

This clone has a handful of counts. This chain joins TRBV7-2 and TRBJ2-2; D not resolved. This CDR3 is built from 15 residues. The V and J ends lost 0 bases and 0 bases respectively, with 5 bases between them. Germline loops: CDR1 SGHTA, CDR2 FQGNSA. In DNA form, the CDR3 reads TGTGCCAGCAGCTTAGCTGGGCCGAACACCGGGGAGCTGTTTTTT. Translated: CASSLAGPNTGELFF.

There are a few counts of this clone. This chain uses TRBV25-1 with TRBJ1-1; D may be TRBD1 (6 bases). CDR1 is MGHDK, CDR2 SYGVNS, per germline. This CDR3 region has 15 residues. V was clipped by 9 bases and J by 2 bases, with 19 bases between them. CDR3 sequence (DNA): TGTGCCAGTCTCCCCGGGACACCGTTCAACACTGAAGCTTTCTTT. It encodes CASLPGTPFNTEAFF. Combining the CDR3 with reference TRBV25-1 and TRBJ1-1 gives the whole variable domain EADIYQTPRYLVIGTGKKITLECSQTMGHDKMYWYQQDPGMELHLIHYSYGVNSTEKGDLSSESTVSRIRTEHFPLTLESARPSHTSQYLCASLPGTPFNTEAFFGQGTRLTVV.

The chain recombines TRBV4-3 with TRBJ2-3; weak D call: TRBD1 (6 bases). The CDR3 runs to 15 residues. Germline-derived CDR1 and CDR2 are LGHNA and YSLEER. Trimming removed 0 bases from V and 8 bases from J, with 15 bases in between. CDR3 DNA: TGCGCCAGCAGCCAAGATAGGGGGAACTGGGGTACGCAGTATTTT. The encoded protein is CASSQDRGNWGTQYF.

J is TRBJ1-2 and V is TRBV29-1; 8 nucleotides line up with TRBD1. This CDR3 contains 12 residues. Germline CDR1 SQVTM, CDR2 ANQGSEA. Losses at the gene ends were 3 bases for V and 6 bases for J; bases not matched to a gene: 3. DNA for the CDR3: TGCAGCGTTGACAAGGGACAGGATGGCTACACCTTC. Translating gives CSVDKGQDGYTF.

V is TRBV3-1 (or the pseudogene TRBV3-2) and J is TRBJ1-5; 10 bases match TRBD1. V gave up 0 bases and J gave up 3 bases; unmatched junction bases: 2. This CDR3 has 16 residues. Looked up from germline, CDR1 is LGHDT and CDR2 is YNNKEL (reference sequence). This CDR3 reads CASSQETGGPNQPQHF. Written as DNA, the CDR3 is TGTGCCAGCAGCCAAGAGACAGGGGGCCCCAATCAGCCCCAGCATTTT.

V usage is TRBV19 and J usage is TRBJ1-2, with TRBD1 matching over 9 bases. Germline loops: CDR1 LNHDA, CDR2 SQIVND (reference sequence). The CDR3 is made up of 13 amino acids. Losses at the gene ends were 10 bases for V and 4 bases for J; bases not matched to a gene: 7. The CDR3 loop is CATRTGASYGYTF. The DNA of the CDR3 is TGTGCCACCCGGACAGGGGCTTCCTATGGCTACACCTTC.

This clone was recorded only once. The chain carries TRBV3-1 (or the pseudogene TRBV3-2) and TRBJ2-4; 9 bases match TRBD1. This CDR3 comprises 14 residues. Germline loops: CDR1 LGHDT, CDR2 YNNKEL (reference sequence). The trim removed 4 bases at V and 6 bases at J, leaving 4 bases unmatched. The CDR3 sequence: CASSLLGQGNIQYF. In DNA, the CDR3 is TGTGCCAGCAGCCTACTGGGACAGGGAAACATTCAGTACTTC.

This clone was recorded only once. This specimen includes other DNA sequences encoding the same CDR3. This rearrangement joins TRBV27 to TRBJ1-1; D is possibly TRBD1 (6 bases). Germline V gives CDR1 MNHEY, CDR2 SMNVEV (reference sequence). V was trimmed by 5 bases and J by 1 base, leaving 8 bases between them. The CDR3 totals 13 residues. The CDR3 DNA is TGTGCCAGCAGTCTACAGGGGAACACTGAAGCTTTCTTT. Amino acids: CASSLQGNTEAFF.